The 20 T cell receptor beta chains below come from one sample, sequenced in a study of tumor-infiltrating lymphocytes in primary liver carcinoma. From unsorted bulk tissue weighing roughly 17-31 mg, DNA and RNA were co-extracted. Total RNA (roughly 530 ng) served as template for TCR beta cDNA synthesis primed by a constant-region primer. Libraries covering TCR beta were generated through three nested multiplex PCR rounds (using a slightly modified ARM-PCR). The first two PCR rounds, around 11 cycles each, used TRBV1-TRBV30 forward primers and a C-beta reverse primer. TCRdb re-derived calls from the multiplex PCR reads in MiXCR, one entry per CDR3 protein. The data contain approximately 53,000 distinct CDR3 sequences, about 78% of them singletons. The specimen sequenced was liver tumor tissue from sampling region 5. Described subset: tumor region T5, tumor centre. These receptors originate from a man in his forties or fifties with primary liver carcinoma and hepatitis B virus infection.

Remarks on this clonotype: Lacking the conserved final phenylalanine or tryptophan, this CDR3 likely reflects a read error. The chain uses TRBV28 and TRBJ1-2, with D possibly TRBD1 on 5 matching bases. Germline CDR1 reads MDHEN; CDR2 reads SYDVKM. V lost 4 bases and J lost 5, with 17 bases in between. The CDR3 has 15 amino acids. CDR3 nucleotide sequence: TGTGCCAGCAGTTCCCTCGCTGACCCAGGGTATGGCTACACCATC. Amino acid sequence: CASSSLADPGYGYTI.

A word on this clonotype: The junction departs from the called germline gene at one end, perhaps through a read error. The V call is TRBV10-2, the J call TRBJ1-6; D call uncertain. The CDR3 runs 14 residues. Germline V CDR1 and CDR2: WSHSY, SAAADI. This CDR3 is CAGSEYTVNSPLHF. CDR3 nucleotide sequence: TGCGCCGGCAGTGAGTACACGGTTAATTCACCCCTCCACTTT.

About this clonotype itself: The junction differs from germline at one of its ends, possibly a read error. J is TRBJ2-3 and V is TRBV11-3; D gene unclear. The CDR3 consists of 12 residues. Germline assignment: CDR1 SGHNT and CDR2 YENEEA. CDR3 sequence reads: CASNNNTYTRYF. In nucleotides, the CDR3 is TGTGCCAGCAACAACAACACATATACGCGGTATTTT.

This clonotype was seen a single time. One junction end disagrees with the germline gene, perhaps due to a read error. This chain links TRBV5-1 with TRBJ1-4; possibly TRBD1 for D (6 bases). Per the germline V gene, CDR1 is SGHRS and CDR2 is YFSETQ. The CDR3 loop spans 14 amino acids. CDR3 amino acids: CVSSLAPDRRGVFF. The CDR3, as DNA: TGCGTCAGCAGCTTGGCTCCGGACAGAAGGGGAGTGTTTTTT.

With respect to this clonotype: The junction does not match germline at one end; this may be a read error. The genes are TRBV24-1 and TRBJ2-1, with D possibly being TRBD2 (6 bases). Germline V gene sequence: CDR1 KGHDR, CDR2 SFDVKD. The CDR3 has 12 amino acids. The CDR3 reads CTTSDRGNERFF. The DNA of the CDR3 is TGTACCACCAGTGATCGGGGGAATGAGCGGTTCTTC.

This clonotype was counted at least ten times. This chain links TRBV19 with TRBJ2-7, with 9 positions matching TRBD2. Germline CDR1 reads LNHDA; CDR2 reads SQIVND (reference sequence). The trim removed 6 bases at V and 3 bases at J, leaving 15 bases unmatched. CDR3 length: 17 amino acids. The CDR3 sequence: CASSAKPHAGGLYEQYF. In nucleotides, the CDR3 is TGTGCCAGTAGCGCTAAGCCCCATGCGGGAGGGCTCTACGAGCAGTACTTC.

The DNA for the CDR3 is TGCAGCGCCACGACATCTGGGACCGGCACTCCCGGCGAGCAGTACTTC. Translating gives CSATTSGTGTPGEQYF. The gene calls are TRBV29-1 and TRBJ2-7, with D perhaps given as TRBD1 or TRBD2 (5 bases each). Germline loops: CDR1 SQVTM, CDR2 ANQGSEA. The CDR3 spans 16 residues. V was cut by 7 bases and J by 6 bases, with 28 bases left in between.

This clonotype was recorded many times. J is TRBJ1-1 and V is TRBV6-5; no clear D gene. Trimming took off 6 bases at V and 0 bases at J, with 8 bases between the two ends. This CDR3 has 13 amino acids. Germline values: CDR1 MNHEY, CDR2 SVGAGI. CDR3 region: CASRWAVNTEAFF. The CDR3 bases are TGTGCCAGCAGGTGGGCTGTGAACACTGAAGCTTTCTTT.

The genes are TRBV5-1 and TRBJ2-7; 7 nucleotides match TRBD2. Germline loops: CDR1 SGHRS, CDR2 YFSETQ. J lost 2 bases, V lost 9 bases, and 17 bases had no gene match. CDR3 length: 16 amino acids. This CDR3 reads CANTLGRASGTYEQYF. The CDR3 bases are TGCGCCAACACCTTAGGCCGGGCTAGCGGTACCTACGAGCAGTACTTC.

In regard to this clonotype: Without the conserved terminal phenylalanine or tryptophan, this CDR3 likely stems from a read error. V gene TRBV5-4 combines with J gene TRBJ2-6; D not certain. The CDR3 covers 16 residues. V lost 9 bases and J 0 bases, leaving 16 bases between the germline ends. CDR1 is SGHNT and CDR2 is YYREEE in the germline V gene (reference sequence). The CDR3 sequence: CAISEGAFSGANVLTY. CDR3 nucleotides: TGTGCCATCAGTGAAGGAGCGTTCTCTGGGGCCAACGTCCTGACTTAC.

Turning to this clonotype: The junction shows a germline mismatch at one end, possibly a read error. This sequence joins TRBV5-4 and TRBJ2-1; 12 bases are shared with TRBD1. Germline CDR1 reads SGHNT; CDR2 reads YYREEE (reference sequence). The CDR3 is 16 residues long. The CDR3 loop is CASSLAPGQGAGERFF. CDR3 bases: TGTGCCAGCAGCTTGGCTCCGGGACAGGGGGCCGGTGAGCGGTTCTTC.

Turning to this clonotype: Lacking the conserved final phenylalanine or tryptophan, this CDR3 likely reflects a read error. Because the CDR3's place on the DNA is in doubt, the DNA is left out and the CDR3 is given as listed by TCRdb. This chain links TRBV4-2 with TRBJ1-1; TRBD1 is the table's D call and was not checked against the DNA. Germline CDR1 LGHNA, CDR2 YNFKEQ. With termini counted, the CDR3 has 14 amino acids. The CDR3 here is CASSLAGGNTEAVI.

As to this clonotype: Sequence at one end of the junction differs from germline and may be a read error. V gene TRBV11-1 combines with J gene TRBJ2-7, with D possibly matching TRBD2 (5 bases). From germline, CDR1 is SGHAT and CDR2 FQDESV (reference sequence). The CDR3 is made up of 17 amino acids. The CDR3 sequence is CANSLGLAGESSYEQYF. The CDR3 DNA sequence: TGTGCCAACAGCTTAGGGCTGGCGGGTGAGAGCTCCTACGAGCAGTACTTC.

With respect to this clonotype: The junction and the germline gene differ at one end; a read error may be behind it. The V and J genes are TRBV2 and TRBJ2-7; 7 bases are shared with TRBD2. The germline CDR1 and CDR2 sequences are SNHLY and FYNNEI. The CDR3 is 13 residues long. This CDR3 reads CTSIAGLSYEQYF. CDR3 DNA: TGTACCAGTATAGCGGGCCTCTCCTACGAGCAGTACTTC.

The rearrangement links TRBV6-5 to TRBJ2-1, with 10 bases that match TRBD2. The V gene's germline CDR1 is MNHEY and CDR2 SVGAGI. J was trimmed by 4 bases and V by 5 bases; bases with no gene match: 11. This CDR3 contains 17 residues. CDR3 coding DNA: TGTGCCAGCAGTAGATCCAGCGGGAGGGGGGGGTACAATGAGCAGTTCTTC. Its protein product is CASSRSSGRGGYNEQFF.

V is TRBV5-4 and J is TRBJ2-3; D remains unclear. The CDR3 is 17 residues long. Germline loops: CDR1 SGHNT, CDR2 YYREEE (reference sequence). The ends were cut back, 9 bases at V and 0 bases at J, with 23 bases in the middle. Here the CDR3 DNA reads TGTGCCAACATTAACAGAGACTCCGGAACTAGCACAGATACGCAGTATTTT. This encodes CANINRDSGTSTDTQYF.

This clonotype was detected once. No conserved phenylalanine or tryptophan ends this CDR3, so it is likely a read error. This chain joins TRBV7-9 and TRBJ2-1; the D gene is possibly TRBD2 (6 bases). Germline V gives CDR1 SEHNR, CDR2 FQNEAQ (reference sequence). V dropped 4 bases and J dropped 0 bases, with 19 bases sitting between them. The CDR3 spans 18 residues. CDR3 DNA sequence: TGTGCCAGCAGCTCCGACTCTGGGCGGGGATGCTCCTACAATGAGCAGTTCTTA. Residues: CASSSDSGRGCSYNEQFL.

This clonotype was seen many times. This chain connects TRBV30 to TRBJ1-5; no definite D call. The CDR3 is 13 residues long. With 0 bases removed from V and 2 bases from J, the gap between germline ends came to 5 bases. Germline V CDR1 and CDR2: GTSNPN, SVGIG (reference sequence). CDR3 sequence reads: CAWSVKGNQPQHF. DNA of the CDR3: TGTGCCTGGAGTGTTAAGGGCAATCAGCCCCAGCATTTT. Looking up the rest from reference TRBV30 and TRBJ1-5 gives the full variable domain: SQTIHQWPATLVQPVGSPLSLECTVEGTSNPNLYWYRQAAGRGLQLLFYSVGIGQISSEVPQNLSASRPQDRQFILSSKKLLLSDSGFYLCAWSVKGNQPQHFGDGTRLSIL.

This clonotype is classed as medium-sized. As DNA, the CDR3 is TGTGCCAGCACCTACTCCTTCGAAGGAAAACTGTTTTTT. This translates into CASTYSFEGKLFF. The gene calls are TRBV14 and TRBJ1-4; D is unresolved. There are 13 residues in the CDR3. V lost 7 bases and J 10 bases, leaving 16 bases between the germline ends. Germline-derived CDR1 and CDR2 are SGHDN and FVKESK.

The rearrangement uses TRBV29-1 and TRBJ2-2; 9 bases match TRBD2. The V segment lost 4 bases and the J segment 9 bases; nucleotides outside the gene matches: 12. CDR3 length equals 15 residues. The germline gives CDR1 SQVTM, CDR2 ANQGSEA. CDR3 loop: CSVGTSVAKTWELFF. The CDR3 bases are TGCAGCGTTGGGACTAGCGTGGCGAAGACCTGGGAGCTGTTTTTT.